This T cell receptor beta chain was sequenced for a study of neurological immune-mediated disorders. In its sample, this clonotype is medium-sized. Its cognate antigen is unknown. Each CDR3 protein is one row after TCRdb ran MiXCR on the 5' RACE reads. This table has roughly 31,000 distinct CDR3 sequences, 20% to 25% appearing once. The CDR3 sequence is 13 residues long. The germline V and J ends were trimmed by 4 bases and 0 bases, with 8 bases remaining between them. The germline gives CDR1 SQVTM, CDR2 ANQGSEA. The sorted libraries drew on under 1.3 million T cells that were CD4+ or CD8+. Study-wide points: Private repertoires in all groups were suggested, as expanded clones shared no CDR3 amino acid sequences across subjects.

The chain employs TRBV29-1 and TRBJ2-3; D not resolved. This receptor was obtained from a man aged 50 to 60 with HTLV-1-associated myelopathy (HAM/TSP). The sample comprised CD4+ T cells from blood. The CDR3 spells CSVALGSTDTQYF. The CDR3 bases are TGCAGCGTTGCTCTGGGTAGCACAGATACGCAGTATTTT.